The 25 T cell receptor beta chains below all came from one sample that was sequenced in a study of blood T cell repertoires in COVID-19. Profiled with immunoSEQ multiplex PCR; TCRdb holds only in-frame clones, not every one. The repertoire includes around 250,000 clones, approximately 85% of them detected once, and approximately 2% sits in the top ten. The sequencing input was PBMCs or T cells enriched from blood (not recorded which). The source of these receptors is a woman aged 45-60 years who had recovered from COVID-19.

The rearrangement uses TRBV2 and TRBJ2-3; 8 bases are shared with TRBD2. V trimming: 5 bases; J trimming: 1 base; junction bases outside the gene matches: 5. The germline V gene has CDR1 SNHLY and CDR2 FYNNEI. The CDR3 contains 15 residues. The CDR3 loop reads CASSSSGRGTDTQYF. DNA of the CDR3: TGTGCCAGCAGTTCCAGCGGGAGAGGCACAGATACGCAGTATTTT.

Only one count was recorded for this clone. The J gene is TRBJ1-3, the V gene TRBV19, with no clear D. Germline V gene data show CDR1 as LNHDA and CDR2 as SQIVND (reference sequence). V lost 5 bases, J lost 3 bases, and 5 bases lay in between. This CDR3 comprises 12 residues. CDR3: CASSEGGNTIYF. The CDR3 DNA is TGTGCCAGTAGTGAGGGTGGAAACACCATATATTTT.

This clone was picked up a small number of times. The V call is TRBV12-3 or TRBV12-4, the J call TRBJ1-3, with D uncertain. Trimming pared 8 bases from V and 4 bases from J, leaving 6 bases between. The CDR3 covers 11 residues. The DNA of the CDR3 is TGTGCCAGCCGAGGGGGAAACACCATATATTTT. It codes for CASRGGNTIYF.

The genes are TRBV18 and TRBJ2-5, with 7 bases identical to TRBD1. This CDR3 is built from 11 residues. The V gene's germline CDR1 is KGHSH and CDR2 LQKENI. Trimming removed 9 bases from V and 5 bases from J; junction bases left unmatched: 3. The CDR3 DNA reads TGTGCCAGGCAGGGGGTCGAGACCCAGTACTTC. This sequence encodes CARQGVETQYF.

The chain couples TRBV28 to TRBJ2-7, with D tentatively TRBD2 (6 bases). Germline CDR1 is MDHEN and CDR2 is SYDVKM. Trimming removed 4 bases at V and 2 bases at J, with 15 bases between. This CDR3 is 15 amino acids long. As DNA, the CDR3 is TGTGCCAGCAGTTACCTCGGGAGCTACCCCTACGAGCAGTACTTC. Amino acid sequence: CASSYLGSYPYEQYF.

As to this clone: A junction boundary mismatches the germline segment, possibly from a read error. This chain connects TRBV7-7 to TRBJ2-1, with D perhaps matching TRBD2 (5 bases). This CDR3 spans 16 amino acids. CDR1 SSHAT and CDR2 FNYEAQ come from the germline V gene (reference sequence). The DNA of the CDR3 is TGTGCTAGCAGCTTAAATCCGGGATTGGACTACAATGAGCAGTTCTTC. Protein: CASSLNPGLDYNEQFF.

This clone was recorded once. The genes are TRBV19 and TRBJ2-3, with 11 bases aligning to TRBD2. Germline-derived CDR1 and CDR2 are LNHDA and SQIVND (reference sequence). The CDR3 has 16 residues. V gave up 2 bases and J gave up 3 bases; unmatched junction bases: 4. The CDR3 DNA reads TGTGCCAGTAGTATACTAGCGGGAGGAATGACAGATACGCAGTATTTT. This gives the protein CASSILAGGMTDTQYF.

The V call is TRBV7-6, the J call TRBJ2-1, with 7 positions matching TRBD2. There are 16 residues in the CDR3. Losses at the gene ends were 1 base for V and 3 bases for J; bases not matched to a gene: 6. From germline, CDR1 is SGHVS and CDR2 FNYEAQ. CDR3 bases: TGTGCCAGCAGCTTAGTCCAGGGCGGGGGCTACAATGAGCAGTTCTTC. Its translation is CASSLVQGGGYNEQFF. The full variable domain, with the rest looked up from reference TRBV7-6 and TRBJ2-1, is GAGVSQSPRYKVTKRGQDVALRCDPISGHVSLYWYRQALGQGPEFLTYFNYEAQQDKSGLPNDRFSAERPEGSISTLTIQRTEQRDSAMYRCASSLVQGGGYNEQFFGPGTRLTVL.

This chain joins TRBV24-1 and TRBJ2-1; no firm D call. The germline V gene has CDR1 KGHDR and CDR2 SFDVKD. Trimming left V 0 bases short and J 4 bases short, with 9 bases between. The CDR3 runs to 15 residues. Written as DNA, the CDR3 is TGTGCCACCAGTGATTTGACGGAGTCGTACAATGAGCAGTTCTTC. Its translation is CATSDLTESYNEQFF.

This chain joins TRBV6-5 and TRBJ1-5; D remains ambiguous. The V and J ends lost 8 bases and 6 bases respectively, with 14 bases between them. CDR1 MNHEY and CDR2 SVGAGI come from the germline V gene. CDR3 length: 13 amino acids. The CDR3 loop reads CASEEGFGQPQHF. The CDR3 bases are TGTGCCAGCGAGGAGGGTTTTGGTCAGCCCCAGCATTTT.

The V and J genes are TRBV28 and TRBJ1-4; TRBD1 is a possible D gene (6 bases). The CDR3 has 20 residues. Germline V gives CDR1 MDHEN, CDR2 SYDVKM. With 4 bases removed from V and 0 bases from J, the gap between germline ends came to 24 bases. CDR3 sequence (DNA): TGTGCCAGCAGTTCCTACCCTCGGACAGTTGGGTCGCCAACTAATGAAAAACTGTTTTTT. Translated, it gives CASSSYPRTVGSPTNEKLFF. The full variable domain, with the rest looked up from reference TRBV28 and TRBJ1-4, is DVKVTQSSRYLVKRTGEKVFLECVQDMDHENMFWYRQDPGLGLRLIYFSYDVKMKEKGDIPEGYSVSREKKERFSLILESASTNQTSMYLCASSSYPRTVGSPTNEKLFFGSGTQLSVL.

The chain carries TRBV14 and TRBJ2-3; possibly TRBD1 for D (6 bases). The germline gives CDR1 SGHDN, CDR2 FVKESK. CDR3 length equals 16 residues. Trimming stripped 1 base from V and 5 bases from J, with 16 bases between. CDR3 loop: CASSQAVRGSGDTQYF. The CDR3 region has the DNA TGTGCCAGCAGCCAAGCGGTCAGGGGTTCTGGAGATACGCAGTATTTT.

To note about this clone: A junction boundary mismatches the germline segment, possibly from a read error. The chain uses TRBV30 and TRBJ2-7; maybe TRBD1 (5 bases). CDR3 size: 14 residues. Germline lookup yields CDR1 GTSNPN and CDR2 SVGIG (reference sequence). CDR3 bases: TGTGCCTGGAGCCAAATGACAGCCTCCCACGAGCAGTACTTC. It yields the protein CAWSQMTASHEQYF.

The chain links TRBV11-2 to TRBJ1-1; D remains ambiguous. Germline V CDR1 and CDR2: SGHAT, FQNNGV. Trimming removed 0 bases at V and 1 base at J, with 9 bases between. The CDR3 covers 15 residues. Here the CDR3 reads CASSLDPSGNTEAFF. CDR3 DNA sequence: TGTGCCAGCAGCTTAGATCCGTCGGGGAACACTGAAGCTTTCTTT.

V and J are TRBV18 and TRBJ2-1; D perhaps matches TRBD2 (6 bases). V was shortened by 5 bases and J by 6 bases, with 20 bases between the two germline ends. The CDR3 has 16 amino acids. The germline V gene has CDR1 KGHSH and CDR2 LQKENI. The CDR3 reads CASSFSQVKAGNEQFF. The CDR3 DNA is TGTGCCAGCTCATTTTCCCAGGTTAAAGCGGGCAATGAGCAGTTCTTC.

The chain's CDR3 is CASSLTGLHVNEQFF. The CDR3 DNA reads as TGTGCCAGCAGCCTCACGGGACTACACGTCAATGAGCAGTTCTTC. The gene calls are TRBV9 and TRBJ2-1; TRBD2 agrees at 7 bases. In germline, CDR1 is SGDLS, CDR2 YYNGEE. The CDR3 has 15 residues. The junction had 10 bases not matched to a gene; V was cut back by 4 bases and J by 6 bases.

The V gene is TRBV7-2, the J gene TRBJ1-6; D remains unclear. Trimming cost V 5 bases and J 10 bases, with 21 bases left between them. Germline V gene lookup returns CDR1 SGHTA and CDR2 FQGNSA. This CDR3 region has 16 residues. The CDR3 here is CASSNLRLAIFSPLHF. CDR3 coding DNA: TGTGCCAGCAGCAACCTCAGGCTGGCCATTTTCTCACCCCTCCACTTT. The full variable domain, its missing parts supplied by reference TRBV7-2 and TRBJ1-6, is GAGVSQSPSNKVTEKGKDVELRCDPISGHTALYWYRQSLGQGLEFLIYFQGNSAPDKSGLPSDRFSAERTGGSVSTLTIQRTQQEDSAVYLCASSNLRLAIFSPLHFGNGTRLTVT.

The J gene is TRBJ1-1, the V gene TRBV29-1; D perhaps matches TRBD1 (5 bases). This CDR3 is built from 13 residues. V was trimmed by 6 bases and J by 6 bases, leaving 17 bases between them. From germline, CDR1 is SQVTM and CDR2 ANQGSEA. In DNA form, the CDR3 reads TGCAGCGTCTCGGACGGGGGGTTAGCTGAAGCTTTCTTT. It yields the protein CSVSDGGLAEAFF.

The chain recombines TRBV28 with TRBJ2-3; D may be TRBD2 (7 bases). Trimming took off 6 bases at V and 5 bases at J, with 15 bases between the two ends. This CDR3 region has 14 residues. Germline values: CDR1 MDHEN, CDR2 SYDVKM. The CDR3 DNA is TGTGCCAGCAGCTACCGGGGGGCGGGAGATACGCAGTATTTT. Its protein product is CASSYRGAGDTQYF.

This chain's CDR3 is CSASKTGDNDEQYF. CDR3 sequence (DNA): TGCAGTGCTAGTAAGACAGGGGATAACGACGAGCAGTACTTC. V gene TRBV20-1 combines with J gene TRBJ2-7; TRBD1 matches 8 bases. The germline CDR1 and CDR2 sequences are DFQATT and SNEGSKA (reference sequence). V shed 3 bases, J shed 5 bases, and the junction held 9 bases outside the gene matches. This CDR3 has 14 residues.

The gene calls are TRBV7-9 and TRBJ2-2; the match to TRBD1 covers 11 bases. Unmatched junction bases numbered 8, after V lost 3 bases and J lost 5 bases. CDR3 length equals 17 residues. In germline, CDR1 is SEHNR, CDR2 FQNEAQ (reference sequence). The DNA of the CDR3 is TGTGCCAGCAGCTTGATCTCCGGGACAGGGGGGACCGGGGAGCTGTTTTTT. Its translation is CASSLISGTGGTGELFF.

This chain joins TRBV19 and TRBJ1-3; a weak D match, TRBD1 (5 bases). V dropped 5 bases and J dropped 0 bases, with 11 bases sitting between them. This CDR3 is 15 amino acids long. CDR1 LNHDA and CDR2 SQIVND come from the germline V gene (reference sequence). CDR3: CASSFGGHSGNTIYF. The CDR3 DNA follows: TGTGCCAGTAGTTTCGGGGGTCACTCTGGAAACACCATATATTTT.

This clone showed up just once. V is TRBV7-3 and J is TRBJ2-1; 11 positions agree with TRBD2. The CDR3 loop spans 16 amino acids. Germline CDR1 SGHTA, CDR2 FQGTGA. J gave up 9 bases and V 5 bases, and 12 bases lay outside the gene matches. The DNA of the CDR3 is TGTGCCAGCAGCCTTACTAGCGGGAGACCAGGGGGTGAGCAGTTCTTC. Protein: CASSLTSGRPGGEQFF.

V and J are TRBV10-3 and TRBJ2-2; maybe TRBD1 (5 bases). From germline, CDR1 is ENHRY and CDR2 SYGVKD. CDR3 length equals 12 residues. V was pared by 10 bases and J by 6 bases, with 12 bases between. The CDR3, as DNA: TGTGCCACGAGAGACAGTCCCGGGGAGCTGTTTTTT. Residues: CATRDSPGELFF.

The V gene is TRBV27, the J gene TRBJ1-2; 9 nucleotides line up with TRBD1. CDR3 length: 13 residues. Looked up from germline, CDR1 is MNHEY and CDR2 is SMNVEV (reference sequence). Unmatched junction bases numbered 3, after V lost 3 bases and J lost 7 bases. DNA for the CDR3: TGTGCCAGCAGTTTTGACAGGGGGTTTGGCTACACCTTC. Residues: CASSFDRGFGYTF.